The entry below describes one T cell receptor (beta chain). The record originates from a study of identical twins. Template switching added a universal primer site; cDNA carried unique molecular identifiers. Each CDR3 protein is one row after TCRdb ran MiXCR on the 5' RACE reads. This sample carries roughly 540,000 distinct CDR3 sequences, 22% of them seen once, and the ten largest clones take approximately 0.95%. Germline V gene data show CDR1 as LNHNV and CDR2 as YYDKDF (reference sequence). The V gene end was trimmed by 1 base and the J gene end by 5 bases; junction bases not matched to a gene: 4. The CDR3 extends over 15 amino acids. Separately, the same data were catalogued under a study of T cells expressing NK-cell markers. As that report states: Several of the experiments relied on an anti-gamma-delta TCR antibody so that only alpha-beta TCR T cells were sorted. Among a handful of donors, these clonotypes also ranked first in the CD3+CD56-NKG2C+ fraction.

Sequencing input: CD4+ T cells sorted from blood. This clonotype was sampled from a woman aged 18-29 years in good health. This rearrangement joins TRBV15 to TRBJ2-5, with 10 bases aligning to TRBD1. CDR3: CATSRGTGGAETQYF. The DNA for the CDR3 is TGTGCCACCAGCAGAGGGACAGGGGGTGCGGAGACCCAGTACTTC.